This is a list of T cell receptor beta chains from one sample in a study of T cells in tuberculosis. TCRdb keeps only in-frame clones here, not all; method: immunoSEQ multiplex PCR. The repertoire consists of roughly 34,000 clones, with nearly 90% occurring once and the leading ten covering almost 5.5%. Source: PBMCs, taken at tuberculosis diagnosis. The source is an adult with tuberculosis. CDR3s include the opening cysteine and the closing phenylalanine or tryptophan. A D gene is named only where the DNA matches it firmly. Rows give clone size only sometimes, using once, few, many, or a class for an expanded clone.

CDR3aa	CDR3nt	j_gene	len	d_gene	v_gene	abundance
CASSQDRGGASYNEQFF	TGCGCCAGCAGCCAAGATCGAGGGGGAGCCTCCTACAATGAGCAGTTCTTC	TRBJ2-1	17	.	TRBV4-3	.
CASRGPLRGGGYTF	TGTGCCAGCAGAGGACCTTTACGAGGAGGGGGCTACACCTTC	TRBJ1-2	14	.	TRBV2	.
CASSLTGGVADTQYF	TGTGCCAGCAGTCTGACAGGGGGTGTGGCAGATACGCAGTATTTT	TRBJ2-3	15	TRBD1	TRBV6-5	.
CASSEGGQGGFRAFF	TGTGCCAGCAGTGAAGGTGGACAGGGTGGGTTCCGGGCTTTCTTT	TRBJ1-1	15	TRBD1	TRBV6-1	.
CASSLVRASGSYEQYF	TGTGCCAGCAGCTTAGTCAGGGCTAGCGGCTCCTACGAGCAGTACTTC	TRBJ2-7	16	TRBD2	TRBV7-2	.
CASSLDRGANRYGYTF	TGTGCCAGCAGCTTAGATCGGGGGGCAAATCGTTATGGCTACACCTTC	TRBJ1-2	16	.	TRBV7-8	once
CSVAAAGDGYTF	TGCAGCGTTGCAGCGGCAGGGGATGGCTACACCTTC	TRBJ1-2	12	.	TRBV29-1	.
CASSRDRGITEAFF	TGTGCCAGCAGCCGCGACAGGGGGATAACTGAAGCTTTCTTT	TRBJ1-1	14	TRBD1	TRBV5-6	.
CASSFSSLFTDTQYF	TGTGCCAGCAGTTTTTCGTCACTATTCACAGATACGCAGTATTTT	TRBJ2-3	15	.	TRBV28	.
CASSPGEALAKNIQYF	TGTGCCAGCTCCCCGGGGGAGGCCTTAGCCAAAAACATTCAGTACTTC	TRBJ2-4	16	.	TRBV2	once
CASSLGALEGEQYF	TGTGCCAGCAGTTTAGGAGCTTTAGAGGGCGAGCAGTACTTC	TRBJ2-7	14	.	TRBV28	.
CASSEQGGSYQPQHF	TGTGCCAGCAGTGAACAGGGAGGTTCCTATCAGCCCCAGCATTTT	TRBJ1-5	15	.	TRBV6-1	.
CASSGLAGNNEQFF	TGTGCCAGTAGTGGGCTAGCGGGAAACAATGAGCAGTTCTTC	TRBJ2-1	14	TRBD2	TRBV19	once
CASSFEAGSQETQYF	TGTGCCAGCAGCTTTGAAGCGGGGTCCCAAGAGACCCAGTACTTC	TRBJ2-5	15	TRBD2	TRBV7-2	.
CASSQDLQYYGYTF	TGCGCCAGCAGCCAAGATTTACAGTACTATGGCTACACCTTC	TRBJ1-2	14	.	TRBV4-3	.
CASRPGLGGNTEAFF	TGTGCCAGTAGACCCGGTTTGGGAGGAAACACTGAAGCTTTCTTT	TRBJ1-1	15	.	TRBV19	.
CASSEAAAVNQPQHF	TGTGCCAGCAGTGAAGCGGCGGCAGTCAATCAGCCCCAGCATTTT	TRBJ1-5	15	.	TRBV6-1	.
CASGAGDQETQYF	TGTGCCAGCGGAGCGGGGGACCAAGAGACCCAGTACTTC	TRBJ2-5	13	TRBD2	TRBV28	.
CASSQDPLFEGLFF	TGTGCCAGCAGCCAAGACCCTTTATTTGAGGGGCTGTTTTTT	TRBJ2-2	14	.	TRBV4-2	.
CASSVGAGGPYEQYF	TGTGCCAGCAGTGTAGGAGCGGGAGGCCCCTACGAGCAGTACTTC	TRBJ2-7	15	TRBD2	TRBV2	.
CASSPGTAYGYTF	TGTGCCAGCAGCCCCGGGACAGCATATGGCTACACCTTC	TRBJ1-2	13	TRBD1	TRBV7-9	.
CASRAGLENEQFF	TGCGCCAGCAGGGCTGGACTCGAAAATGAGCAGTTCTTC	TRBJ2-1	13	.	TRBV10-1	.
CAVPSGEGNEQFF	TGTGCCGTCCCTAGCGGGGAGGGAAATGAGCAGTTCTTC	TRBJ2-1	13	TRBD2	TRBV6-6	.
CASSLRDRASYEQYF	TGCGCCAGCAGCCTCCGGGACAGGGCCTCCTACGAGCAGTACTTC	TRBJ2-7	15	TRBD1	TRBV4-3	.
CATSRDRVNTEAFF	TGTGCCACCAGCAGAGATCGCGTGAACACTGAAGCTTTCTTT	TRBJ1-1	14	.	TRBV15	few
CASSLDPSGSTDTQYF	TGTGCCAGCAGCTTAGACCCTAGCGGGAGCACAGATACGCAGTATTTT	TRBJ2-3	16	TRBD2	TRBV7-2	.
CASSLHPRGNTEAFF	TGCGCCAGCAGCCTCCATCCGAGAGGAAACACTGAAGCTTTCTTT	TRBJ1-1	15	.	TRBV4-3	.
CASSVEDSNQPQHF	TGTGCCAGCAGCGTCGAGGATAGCAATCAGCCCCAGCATTTT	TRBJ1-5	14	.	TRBV6-1	.
CASLERVRSYNEQFF	TGTGCCAGCCTGGAACGGGTTCGCTCCTACAATGAGCAGTTCTTC	TRBJ2-1	15	.	TRBV5-6	.
CASSIRQGSLTDTQYF	TGTGCCAGCAGTATAAGACAGGGGTCCCTCACAGATACGCAGTATTTT	TRBJ2-3	16	TRBD1	TRBV27	.
CASSPLGLALDTQYF	TGCGCCAGCAGCCCATTGGGACTAGCGTTAGATACGCAGTATTTT	TRBJ2-3	15	TRBD2	TRBV4-1	.
CAISGEGRGRYEQYF	TGTGCCATCTCAGGCGAAGGCAGGGGGAGGTACGAGCAGTACTTC	TRBJ2-7	15	.	TRBV10-3	.
CSASRGSEAFF	TGCAGTGCTAGTCGGGGGTCTGAAGCTTTCTTT	TRBJ1-1	11	.	TRBV20-1	.
CATTYNPPNTGELFF	TGTGCCACCACATATAACCCTCCGAACACCGGGGAGCTGTTTTTT	TRBJ2-2	15	.	TRBV6-5	.
CASSLRASGGSSYEQYF	TGTGCCAGCAGTTTGAGGGCTAGCGGGGGCAGCTCCTACGAGCAGTACTTC	TRBJ2-7	17	TRBD2	TRBV27	.
CASSLFNPDPYNEQFF	TGTGCCAGCAGCTTATTTAATCCAGATCCCTACAATGAGCAGTTCTTC	TRBJ2-1	16	.	TRBV7-8	.
CAISESGTSSYEQYF	TGTGCCATCAGTGAGTCGGGGACTAGCTCCTACGAGCAGTACTTC	TRBJ2-7	15	TRBD2	TRBV10-3	.
CASSPTREKLFF	TGCGCCAGCAGCCCGACCAGGGAAAAACTGTTTTTT	TRBJ1-4	12	.	TRBV4-3	.
CASSPGQGNQPQHF	TGTGCCAGCAGCCCTGGACAGGGGAATCAGCCCCAGCATTTT	TRBJ1-5	14	TRBD1	TRBV7-8	.
CASSFPQGNLATNEKLFF	TGTGCCAGCAGTTTCCCACAGGGGAACCTTGCAACTAATGAAAAACTGTTTTTT	TRBJ1-4	18	TRBD1	TRBV28	.
CASSQTGWGSPLHF	TGTGCCAGCAGCCAGACAGGGTGGGGTTCACCCCTCCACTTT	TRBJ1-6	14	TRBD1	TRBV14	few
CASSLLVAWSSYNEQFF	TGTGCCAGCAGTTTATTGGTAGCTTGGAGCTCCTACAATGAGCAGTTCTTC	TRBJ2-1	17	.	TRBV28	.
CASSTSLAHEQFF	TGTGCCAGCAGTACCTCACTAGCACATGAGCAGTTCTTC	TRBJ2-1	13	.	TRBV28	.
CAWSGQGNTPYEQYF	TGTGCCTGGAGTGGGCAGGGAAATACCCCCTACGAGCAGTACTTC	TRBJ2-7	15	.	TRBV30	.
CASSLGPSGTSTDTQYF	TGTGCCAGCAGCTTAGGCCCTAGCGGGACGAGCACAGATACGCAGTATTTT	TRBJ2-3	17	TRBD2	TRBV7-3	.
CASSLQRAYEQYF	TGTGCCAGCAGCCTACAGCGGGCCTACGAGCAGTACTTC	TRBJ2-7	13	.	TRBV5-6	.
CASSLVSNTEAFF	TGTGCCAGCAGCCTCGTATCGAACACTGAAGCTTTCTTT	TRBJ1-1	13	.	TRBV4-2	few
CASSPVDRGDGYTF	TGCGCCAGCAGCCCGGTGGACAGGGGGGATGGCTACACCTTC	TRBJ1-2	14	TRBD1	TRBV4-1	once
CASSWAGLGQETQYF	TGTGCCAGCAGCTGGGCGGGGTTGGGGCAAGAGACCCAGTACTTC	TRBJ2-5	15	.	TRBV5-4	.
CASREYRGQGQPQHF	TGTGCCAGCAGAGAATATAGGGGCCAAGGGCAGCCCCAGCATTTT	TRBJ1-5	15	.	TRBV6-1	.
CAWSLPLGQQMNTEAFF	TGTGCCTGGAGTCTCCCATTGGGACAGCAGATGAACACTGAAGCTTTCTTT	TRBJ1-1	17	TRBD1	TRBV30	.
CATGGGRTKYEQYF	TGTGCCACCGGAGGCGGGAGGACCAAATACGAGCAGTACTTC	TRBJ2-7	14	TRBD2	TRBV28	.
CASSSTGVGANVLTF	TGCGCCAGCAGCTCGACAGGGGTCGGGGCCAACGTCCTGACTTTC	TRBJ2-6	15	TRBD1	TRBV5-1	.
CASSQESGDSYEQYF	TGCGCCAGCAGCCAAGAGTCAGGGGACTCCTACGAGCAGTACTTC	TRBJ2-7	15	.	TRBV4-3	.
CGGGSHTQYF	TGCGGGGGGGGGTCCCATACGCAGTATTTT	TRBJ2-3	10	TRBD2	TRBV20-1	.
CASSQGWGQGKAEAFF	TGCGCCAGCAGCCAAGGATGGGGACAGGGGAAGGCTGAAGCTTTCTTT	TRBJ1-1	16	TRBD1	TRBV4-3	.
CASSPVSSGLSRQYF	TGTGCCAGCTCACCGGTGTCTAGCGGGCTGTCACGGCAGTACTTC	TRBJ2-7	15	TRBD2	TRBV18	.
CASSLAGLEGELFF	TGTGCCAGCAGCTTAGCGGGGTTGGAGGGGGAGCTGTTTTTT	TRBJ2-2	14	.	TRBV11-2	few
CASSLGQGNEAFF	TGTGCCAGCAGTCTCGGACAGGGGAATGAAGCTTTCTTT	TRBJ1-1	13	TRBD1	TRBV27	.
CASAKGAGGLEAFF	TGCGCCAGCGCAAAGGGGGCAGGCGGCCTTGAAGCTTTCTTT	TRBJ1-1	14	TRBD1	TRBV23-1	.